The clone carrying this T cell receptor beta chain was observed a few times. The antigen is undetermined. The data originate from a study of T cells after yellow fever vaccination. At the level of the study: Libraries from low-cell-number fractions were prepared with the SMART-Seq v4 Ultra Low Input RNA kit.

Study conclusions and caveats: Post-booster reappearance was seen for most primary-vaccination clones (roughly 97% CD4, 75% to 90% CD8).

CDR3 length: 12 amino acids. The germline V gene has CDR1 LNHNV and CDR2 YYDKDF (reference sequence). V was pared by 3 bases and J by 6 bases, with 8 bases between. In making TCR cDNA, 5'RACE template switching added a universal primer site and UMIs to it. TCRdb reanalysed the 5' RACE reads using MiXCR and keeps one entry per CDR3 protein. Here the sample spans roughly 500,000 distinct CDR3 sequences, about 19% being singletons. The receptor's source is a young man who received the YFV17D yellow fever vaccine. The starting material was PBMCs, obtained 15 days after the yellow fever booster vaccination. The chain carries TRBV15 and TRBJ1-2; D perhaps matches TRBD1 (5 bases). CDR3 bases: TGTGCCACCAGCAGCGGGGCGGATGGCTACACCTTC. Its protein product is CATSSGADGYTF.